Listed below are T cell receptor beta chains from one sample, sequenced in a study of blood T cell repertoires in COVID-19. Generated by immunoSEQ multiplex PCR, the TCRdb table keeps only in-frame clones and is missing some. Here the sample spans 2,500 or so clones, 75% to 90% being singletons. The sequenced material came from peripheral blood. These receptors originate from a man in his sixties or seventies with active COVID-19. CDR3s include the opening cysteine and the closing phenylalanine or tryptophan. The D gene is left open where the match is weak. Clone size appears in some rows only: once, few, many, or a class for an expanded clone.

D,size,V,J,CDR3,DNA
.,.,TRBV9,TRBJ1-4,CASSSGREVGLFF,TGTGCCAGCAGTTCGGGGAGGGAGGTGGGACTGTTTTTT
.,.,TRBV9,TRBJ2-7,CASSVGHFSGEQYF,TGTGCCAGCAGCGTAGGACACTTTTCCGGCGAGCAGTACTTC
TRBD2,.,TRBV6-5,TRBJ2-7,CASRGLAYEQYF,TGTGCCAGCAGGGGACTAGCCTACGAGCAGTACTTC
TRBD2,.,TRBV2,TRBJ2-5,CASSDYGLAGETQYF,TGTGCCAGCAGTGATTATGGCCTAGCGGGAGAGACCCAGTACTTC
.,.,TRBV5-4,TRBJ2-6,CASSLGGAPGGANVLTF,TGTGCCAGCAGCTTGGGCGGGGCCCCGGGAGGGGCCAACGTCCTGACTTTC
.,.,TRBV6-5,TRBJ2-1,CASILRALYNEQFF,TGTGCCAGCATCCTCAGGGCGCTATACAATGAGCAGTTCTTC
.,.,TRBV7-9,TRBJ1-1,CASSYEGVGTEAFF,TGTGCCAGCAGCTACGAGGGGGTAGGGACTGAAGCTTTCTTT
TRBD1,.,TRBV4-1,TRBJ2-7,CASSRGQDEAIPYEQYF,TGCGCCAGCAGCCGCGGACAGGACGAAGCTATACCCTACGAGCAGTACTTC
TRBD1,once,TRBV6-5,TRBJ1-6,CASDRGRGSPLHF,TGTGCCAGCGACAGGGGGCGGGGATCACCCCTCCACTTT
.,once,TRBV18,TRBJ2-3,CASSPSLLGATDTQYF,TGTGCCAGCTCACCCTCGTTGTTGGGGGCCACAGATACGCAGTATTTT
.,.,TRBV21-1,TRBJ2-2,CASSRTTTNGEGTGELFF,TGTGCCAGCAGCCGAACCACGACAAATGGGGAGGGAACCGGGGAGCTGTTTTTT
TRBD1,.,TRBV5-6,TRBJ1-4,CASSLASGRGLANEKLFF,TGTGCCAGCAGCTTGGCCTCGGGCAGGGGGCTTGCTAATGAAAAACTGTTTTTT
TRBD2,.,TRBV5-1,TRBJ2-5,CASSPLAGPYETQYF,TGCGCCAGCAGCCCCCTAGCGGGCCCTTATGAGACCCAGTACTTC
.,.,TRBV28,TRBJ1-1,CASILITGLAEAFF,TGTGCCAGCATCCTGATCACAGGGTTAGCTGAAGCTTTCTTT
.,.,TRBV5-1,TRBJ2-5,CASSLAIAEGQETQYF,TGCGCCAGCAGCTTGGCCATCGCGGAGGGCCAAGAGACCCAGTACTTC
TRBD1,once,TRBV13,TRBJ1-2,CASSSWDSHYGYTF,TGTGCCAGCAGCTCGTGGGACAGCCACTATGGCTACACCTTC
.,.,TRBV11-2,TRBJ2-7,CASSLDFGGYEQYF,TGTGCCAGCAGCTTAGATTTTGGGGGGTACGAGCAGTACTTC
TRBD2,.,TRBV2,TRBJ2-1,CASSEVLAGGPQFF,TGTGCCAGCAGTGAGGTACTAGCGGGGGGCCCGCAGTTCTTC
.,.,TRBV3-1/TRBV3-2,TRBJ2-3,CASSQGPLPTDTQYF,TGTGCCAGCAGCCAAGGTCCCCTCCCCACAGATACGCAGTATTTT
.,.,TRBV6-5,TRBJ1-2,CPPTRGRAVLYGYTF,TGTCCACCAACGAGGGGGAGGGCTGTTCTTTATGGCTACACCTTC
.,.,TRBV18,TRBJ1-1,CASSPSTEATEAFF,TGTGCCAGCTCACCTTCGACTGAGGCCACTGAAGCTTTCTTT
TRBD2,.,TRBV5-1,TRBJ2-1,CASSLAVLREGMNEQFF,TGCGCCAGCAGCTTGGCCGTTTTGAGGGAGGGAATGAATGAGCAGTTCTTC
.,.,TRBV10-2,TRBJ1-3,CASSRDSGNTIYF,TGCGCCAGCAGCAGGGACTCTGGAAACACCATATATTTT
.,.,TRBV5-1,TRBJ2-5,CASSRLGGQETQYF,TGCGCCAGCAGCAGACTTGGCGGTCAAGAGACCCAGTACTTC
TRBD2,.,TRBV15,TRBJ2-7,CATSRNAGLAGVGYEQYF,TGTGCCACCAGCAGAAACGCGGGACTAGCGGGAGTAGGGTACGAGCAGTACTTC
.,.,TRBV19,TRBJ1-1,CATKQGGGTEAFF,TGTGCCACTAAACAGGGCGGCGGGACTGAAGCTTTCTTT
TRBD1,.,TRBV7-9,TRBJ2-7,CASSLVGTGAYEQYF,TGTGCCAGCAGCTTAGTGGGGACAGGTGCCTACGAGCAGTACTTC
TRBD1,.,TRBV5-6,TRBJ2-7,CASSNPRTGSYEQYF,TGTGCCAGCAGCAACCCCCGGACAGGGTCCTACGAGCAGTACTTC
.,.,TRBV7-9,TRBJ2-5,CASTQVKETQYF,TGTGCCAGCACCCAGGTTAAAGAGACCCAGTACTTC
TRBD1,.,TRBV30,TRBJ2-7,CAWSWTGSYEQYF,TGTGCCTGGAGTTGGACAGGGAGCTACGAGCAGTACTTC
.,.,TRBV6-5,TRBJ2-7,CASLDPGGTAEQYF,TGTGCCAGCCTTGATCCCGGGGGTACCGCTGAGCAGTACTTC